This TCR beta chain was recovered during a study of blood T cell repertoires in COVID-19. The data were produced by immunoSEQ multiplex PCR, yet TCRdb's version contains in-frame clones alone and is incomplete. The sample shows approximately 290,000 clones, 90% of them seen only once. Germline V gives CDR1 MNHEY, CDR2 SVGAGI. V lost 4 bases to trimming and J lost 4 bases; unmatched junction nucleotides: 4. The length of the CDR3 is 14 residues. The sequenced sample consisted of PBMCs or T cells enriched from blood (not recorded which). The V call is TRBV6-5, the J call TRBJ1-5, with 7 bases aligning to TRBD1. The clonotype was recovered from a woman aged 18-29 years with acute COVID-19. CDR3 region: CASSSDRENQPQHF. Written as DNA, the CDR3 is TGTGCCAGCAGTTCCGACAGGGAGAATCAGCCCCAGCATTTT.